This TCR beta chain was found in a study of CD8+CD57+ T cells in acquired aplastic anemia. TCR beta VDJ and CDR3 profiling used genomic DNA as template. Using its own MiXCR run on the reads, TCRdb lists one record per CDR3 protein. The table records a few hundred thousand distinct CDR3 sequences, around 68% of them present only once. CDR1 MGHDK and CDR2 SYGVNS come from the germline V gene. Trimming took 11 bases from V and 4 from J, leaving 19 bases between them. The CDR3 has 14 residues. The specimen sequenced was sorted CD4+, CD8+, or CD8+CD57+ T cells (not recorded which) from PBMCs. The sequence came from a human donor in good health, serving as a control. The chain carries TRBV25-1 and TRBJ2-3; D gene ambiguous. This CDR3 reads CAGSVSLVSDTQYF. CDR3 in DNA: TGTGCCGGCTCCGTGTCCCTGGTCTCAGATACGCAGTATTTT.